Presented here are 8 T cell receptor beta chains from one specimen sequenced in a study of shared clonotypes between healthy human individuals. Some clones are missing from TCRdb's copy, which holds only in-frame ones; the method was immunoSEQ multiplex PCR. The data show about 1.1 million clones, 78% seen once. The sequenced sample consisted of memory CD4+ T cells from PBMCs. The subset here: CD45RA-negative fraction. The receptor source for this set is a man in his late teens or twenties in good health. Some clones in this sample may be carry-over from other donors' samples.

This chain links TRBV6-5 with TRBJ1-2, with D perhaps matching TRBD1 (6 bases). Germline CDR1 reads MNHEY; CDR2 reads SVGAGI. The CDR3 runs to 14 residues. V gave up 6 bases and J gave up 6 bases, with 17 bases separating them. For the CDR3, the DNA is TGTGCCAGCAGCCGTCTTGGGGGGGGCCATGGCTACACCTTC. Protein product: CASSRLGGGHGYTF.

The chain links TRBV14 to TRBJ1-3; D unresolved. Trimming removed 1 base at V and 1 base at J, with 11 bases between. The CDR3 length is 16 residues. Germline V gives CDR1 SGHDN, CDR2 FVKESK. The CDR3, as DNA: TGTGCCAGCAGCCAAGCTGTCAGGAGATCTGGAAACACCATATATTTT. It translates to CASSQAVRRSGNTIYF.

The chain uses TRBV29-1 and TRBJ1-1; 8 nucleotides line up with TRBD1. V lost 6 bases to trimming and J lost 1 base; unmatched junction nucleotides: 4. Per germline, CDR1 SQVTM and CDR2 ANQGSEA. This CDR3 contains 13 residues. In nucleotides, the CDR3 is TGCAGCGTCGGACAGGGTTGGAACACTGAAGCTTTCTTT. It codes for CSVGQGWNTEAFF.

The table lists this clone with a count of one. Here the CDR3 reads CASSEVREKNTDTQYF. The CDR3 nucleotides read TGTGCCAGCAGTGAAGTTCGGGAGAAAAACACAGATACGCAGTATTTT. The chain links TRBV25-1 to TRBJ2-3, with D perhaps matching TRBD2 (6 bases). This CDR3 has 16 residues. Deletions cut 2 bases from V and 2 bases from J, with 14 bases between. Germline loops: CDR1 MGHDK, CDR2 SYGVNS. Together with reference TRBV25-1 and TRBJ2-3, the CDR3 gives the full variable domain: EADIYQTPRYLVIGTGKKITLECSQTMGHDKMYWYQQDPGMELHLIHYSYGVNSTEKGDLSSESTVSRIRTEHFPLTLESARPSHTSQYLCASSEVREKNTDTQYFGPGTRLTVL.

On this clone: At one end the junction does not follow the germline gene, possibly because of a read error. The CDR3 bases are TGTGCCAGCAGCCTGACGGGGTTTTTTGGCGATTTT. Amino acid sequence: CASSLTGFFGDF. The chain combines TRBV28 with TRBJ2-3; the D gene is possibly TRBD2 (5 bases). The germline V gene has CDR1 MDHEN and CDR2 SYDVKM. The CDR3 consists of 12 residues. Drawing the rest from reference TRBV28 and TRBJ2-3, the complete variable domain is DVKVTQSSRYLVKRTGEKVFLECVQDMDHENMFWYRQDPGLGLRLIYFSYDVKMKEKGDIPEGYSVSREKKERFSLILESASTNQTSMYLCASSLTGFFGDFGPGTRLTVL.

This chain joins TRBV5-1 and TRBJ2-5; the D is unclear. Germline-derived CDR1 and CDR2 are SGHRS and YFSETQ. The CDR3 consists of 13 residues. The V and J ends lost 4 bases and 1 base respectively, with 8 bases between them. The CDR3 DNA reads TGCGCCAGCAGCGTACTCCCCCAAGAGACCCAGTACTTC. It is translated as CASSVLPQETQYF. Full variable domain (outside the CDR3, taken from reference TRBV5-1 and TRBJ2-5): KAGVTQTPRYLIKTRGQQVTLSCSPISGHRSVSWYQQTPGQGLQFLFEYFSETQRNKGNFPGRFSGRQFSNSRSEMNVSTLELGDSALYLCASSVLPQETQYFGPGTRLLVL.

The chain combines TRBV7-3 with TRBJ2-3; 9 bases agree with TRBD2. The V gene end was trimmed by 2 bases and the J gene end by 9 bases; junction bases not matched to a gene: 15. The CDR3 consists of 17 residues. CDR1 and CDR2 (germline): SGHTA, FQGTGA. The CDR3 nucleotides read TGTGCCAGCAGCTTAGATAGTGGGACTAGCCTACTCACAACGCAGTATTTT. Its translation: CASSLDSGTSLLTTQYF.

Here the CDR3 reads CASSTSRSGTYEQYF. CDR3 sequence (DNA): TGTGCCAGTAGTACTTCTAGAAGCGGGACCTACGAGCAGTACTTC. This chain joins TRBV19 and TRBJ2-7, with 7 bases identical to TRBD2. V was pared by 4 bases and J by 2 bases, with 8 bases of the junction left unmatched. Germline loops: CDR1 LNHDA, CDR2 SQIVND (reference sequence). CDR3 length: 15 amino acids.